Presented here are 20 T cell receptor beta chains from one specimen sequenced in a study of OX40 agonist ivuxolimab in advanced cancers. This table comes from immunoSEQ multiplex PCR, and its TCRdb copy is limited to in-frame clones, with some not included. Of around 70,000 clones in the sample, roughly 86% were seen once. The sample consisted of CD4+ or CD8+ T cells sorted from blood, taken in a trial of the OX40 agonist ivuxolimab. The receptors come from an adult with an advanced solid tumor such as melanoma, head and neck, liver or kidney cancer.

The V gene is TRBV7-9, the J gene TRBJ2-2; D is unclear. This CDR3 spans 13 amino acids. The germline gives CDR1 SEHNR, CDR2 FQNEAQ (reference sequence). V lost 8 bases, J lost 6 bases, and 13 bases lay in between. CDR3 bases: TGTGCCAGCGCAATCTTAGAGCCCGGGGAGCTGTTTTTT. Protein product: CASAILEPGELFF.

The chain couples TRBV27 to TRBJ1-2; D is perhaps TRBD1 (6 bases). CDR1 is MNHEY and CDR2 is SMNVEV in the germline V gene (reference sequence). The V end was cut by 5 bases, the J end by 4 bases, with 14 bases between. The CDR3 is made up of 14 amino acids. CDR3 DNA: TGTGCCAGCAGTGAGACCGGGACACGCTATGGCTACACCTTC. This sequence encodes CASSETGTRYGYTF.

The chain carries TRBV6-4 and TRBJ2-3; perhaps D is TRBD1 or TRBD2 (6 bases each). CDR1 MRHNA and CDR2 SNTAGT come from the germline V gene. The CDR3 extends over 15 amino acids. V lost 0 bases to trimming and J lost 8 bases, with 15 bases between them. For the CDR3, the DNA is TGTGCCAGCAGTGACTCGTGGGGGGCGAGGGGTACGCAGTATTTT. It encodes CASSDSWGARGTQYF.

V and J are TRBV15 and TRBJ1-2, with D possibly matching TRBD1 (5 bases). CDR1 and CDR2 (germline): LNHNV, YYDKDF (reference sequence). The CDR3 length is 16 residues. V lost 3 bases and J lost 0, with 14 bases in between. The CDR3 nucleotides are TGTGCCACCAGCAGGGACCGGGACCGCGCTAACTATGGCTACACCTTC. Protein: CATSRDRDRANYGYTF.

The chain joins TRBV7-9 to TRBJ1-1, with D tentatively TRBD1 (6 bases). The CDR3 is 13 residues long. Germline V gene data show CDR1 as SEHNR and CDR2 as FQNEAQ (reference sequence). Trimming removed 5 bases at V and 6 bases at J, with 13 bases between. The CDR3: CASSPWDKAEAFF. DNA for the CDR3: TGTGCCAGCAGCCCCTGGGACAAGGCTGAAGCTTTCTTT.

The chain combines TRBV9 with TRBJ1-5, with TRBD1 identical over 10 bases. The CDR3 is made up of 14 amino acids. V shed 5 bases, J shed 5 bases, and the junction held 4 bases outside the gene matches. CDR1 SGDLS and CDR2 YYNGEE come from the germline V gene. CDR3: CASSLGTGDQPQHF. CDR3 nucleotide sequence: TGTGCCAGCAGTCTTGGGACAGGGGATCAGCCCCAGCATTTT.

The J gene is TRBJ2-1, the V gene TRBV7-2; 12 bases are shared with TRBD2. The CDR3 runs to 18 residues. Trimming took 4 bases from V and 0 from J; bases not matched to a gene: 7. Germline CDR1 reads SGHTA; CDR2 reads FQGNSA. The CDR3 is CASSSGLAGGSSYNEQFF. In nucleotides, the CDR3 is TGTGCCAGCAGCTCCGGCCTAGCGGGGGGGAGCTCCTACAATGAGCAGTTCTTC.

The V and J genes are TRBV7-9 and TRBJ1-1; 7 positions agree with TRBD1. CDR3 size: 15 residues. The junction had 10 bases not matched to a gene; V was cut back by 4 bases and J by 5 bases. CDR1 is SEHNR and CDR2 is FQNEAQ in the germline V gene (reference sequence). CDR3 sequence reads: CASSSGQTFGTEAFF. CDR3 nucleotide sequence: TGTGCCAGCAGCTCGGGACAGACCTTTGGGACTGAAGCTTTCTTT.

This clone was seen once. The J gene is TRBJ2-1, the V gene TRBV6-6; TRBD1 agrees at 10 bases. The CDR3 covers 15 residues. The V and J ends lost 6 bases and 8 bases, in that order; junction bases with no gene match: 10. Germline CDR1 MNHNY, CDR2 SVGAGI (reference sequence). CDR3 amino acids: CASRLRDRGRHEQFF. The DNA of the CDR3 is TGTGCCAGCAGACTCCGGGACAGGGGAAGGCATGAGCAGTTCTTC.

This chain uses TRBV19 with TRBJ1-4; 8 bases map to TRBD1. Germline V gene data show CDR1 as LNHDA and CDR2 as SQIVND (reference sequence). The CDR3 sequence is 13 residues long. V trimming: 11 bases; J trimming: 8 bases; junction bases outside the gene matches: 10. DNA of the CDR3: TGTGCCGGAAAAGACAGGGGACAAGAAAAACTGTTTTTT. Amino acid sequence: CAGKDRGQEKLFF.

The rearrangement links TRBV28 to TRBJ2-7; no definite D call. The CDR3 has 12 amino acids. Germline V gene data show CDR1 as MDHEN and CDR2 as SYDVKM. V lost 1 base and J lost 7, with 8 bases in between. CDR3 nucleotides: TGTGCCAGCAGTTTATCCAGTTGGGAGCAGTACTTC. This translates into CASSLSSWEQYF.

This clone is a singleton in its sample. The gene calls are TRBV5-1 and TRBJ2-2, with D perhaps being TRBD1 or TRBD2 (5 bases each). V dropped 5 bases and J dropped 6 bases, with 11 bases sitting between them. The CDR3 is 13 residues long. CDR1 and CDR2 from the germline V gene are SGHRS and YFSETQ. CDR3 DNA sequence: TGCGCCAGCAGGGGACCACAGGCCGGGGAGCTGTTTTTT. Residues: CASRGPQAGELFF.

On this clone: Other DNA sequences within the sample encode an identical CDR3. The genes are TRBV18 and TRBJ2-7, with D maybe TRBD1 (5 bases). V lost 3 bases, J lost 1 base, and 7 bases lay in between. CDR3 length equals 13 residues. From germline, CDR1 is KGHSH and CDR2 LQKENI. The CDR3 bases are TGTGCCAGCTCACCCGACAGATCCTACGAGCAGTACTTC. Translating gives CASSPDRSYEQYF.

The V and J genes are TRBV7-8 and TRBJ1-1, with D hard to call. Germline CDR1 and CDR2: SGHVS and FQNEAQ. V was shortened by 3 bases and J by 0 bases, with 20 bases between the two germline ends. The CDR3 is made up of 18 amino acids. CDR3 coding DNA: TGTGCCAGCAGCTTTGAGGCGGTGCGGGGAAACTTGAACACTGAAGCTTTCTTT. It specifies CASSFEAVRGNLNTEAFF.

The chain links TRBV10-3 to TRBJ2-7; weak D call: TRBD1 (5 bases). The CDR3 has 14 residues. Looked up from germline, CDR1 is ENHRY and CDR2 is SYGVKD. The V end lost 6 bases, the J end lost 1 base, and 13 bases lay between the germline ends. The DNA for the CDR3 is TGTGCCATCAGCGGTGCGACAGTATCCTACGAGCAGTACTTC. This encodes CAISGATVSYEQYF.

V is TRBV23-1 and J is TRBJ1-1; 8 bases match TRBD1. TRBV23-1 is placed among ORFs of uncertain function. CDR3 length: 15 amino acids. Germline trimming cut 8 bases from V and 6 bases from J; bases unmatched to any gene: 14. Here the CDR3 DNA reads TGCGCCAGCCGGGGGATCGGACAGGGTTTCGCTGAAGCTTTCTTT. This codes for CASRGIGQGFAEAFF.

This sequence joins TRBV5-1 and TRBJ1-3, with TRBD1 identical over 8 bases. The V gene's germline CDR1 is SGHRS and CDR2 YFSETQ. Losses at the gene ends were 0 bases for V and 7 bases for J; bases not matched to a gene: 3. The CDR3 is 14 residues long. CDR3 DNA: TGCGCCAGCAGCTTGGGACAGGGGACGAACACCATATATTTT. Its protein is CASSLGQGTNTIYF.

CDR3 DNA sequence: TGTGCCAGCAAAAGCGGGACCTCCTACAATGAGCAGTTCTTC. Translating it yields CASKSGTSYNEQFF. The V gene is TRBV6-6, the J gene TRBJ2-1, with 7 bases aligning to TRBD2. Germline V gene lookup returns CDR1 MNHNY and CDR2 SVGAGI (reference sequence). The CDR3 totals 14 residues. After removal of 7 bases from V and 0 bases from J, the junction contained 3 bases not matched to a gene.

The V and J genes are TRBV6-5 and TRBJ1-2; 7 bases agree with TRBD1. Germline CDR1 and CDR2: MNHEY and SVGAGI. The CDR3 runs 13 residues. V gave up 6 bases and J gave up 4 bases; unmatched junction bases: 5. The CDR3 bases are TGTGCCAGCAGGAAGGGGGCTCCCTATGGCTACACCTTC. Translation gives CASRKGAPYGYTF.

This sequence joins TRBV28 and TRBJ1-1; D call uncertain. Between the trimmed V and J ends, which lost 2 bases and 4 bases, there was a span of 11 bases. Per the germline V gene, CDR1 is MDHEN and CDR2 is SYDVKM. There are 14 residues in the CDR3. The CDR3 region is CASSLGLRGTEAFF. As DNA, the CDR3 is TGTGCCAGCAGTTTAGGACTCCGGGGCACTGAAGCTTTCTTT.